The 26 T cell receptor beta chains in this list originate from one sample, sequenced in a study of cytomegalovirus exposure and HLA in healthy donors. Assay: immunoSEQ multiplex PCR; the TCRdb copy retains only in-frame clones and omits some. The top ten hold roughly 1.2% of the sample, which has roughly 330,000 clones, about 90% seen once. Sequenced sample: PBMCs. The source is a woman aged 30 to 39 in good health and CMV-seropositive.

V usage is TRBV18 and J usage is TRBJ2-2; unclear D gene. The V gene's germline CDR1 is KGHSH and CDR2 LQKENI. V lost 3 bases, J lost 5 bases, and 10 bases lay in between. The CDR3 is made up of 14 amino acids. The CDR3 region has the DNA TGTGCCAGCTCACCCCAGGAAAAAACCGGGGAGCTGTTTTTT. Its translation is CASSPQEKTGELFF. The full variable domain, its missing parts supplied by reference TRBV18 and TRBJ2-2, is NAGVMQNPRHLVRRRGQEARLRCSPMKGHSHVYWYRQLPEEGLKFMVYLQKENIIDESGMPKERFSAEFPKEGPSILRIQQVVRGDSAAYFCASSPQEKTGELFFGEGSRLTVL.

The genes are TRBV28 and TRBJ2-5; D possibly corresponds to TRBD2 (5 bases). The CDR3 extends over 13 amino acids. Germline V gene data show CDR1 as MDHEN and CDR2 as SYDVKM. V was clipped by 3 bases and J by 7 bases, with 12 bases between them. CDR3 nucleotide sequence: TGTGCCAGCAGTTTTGAAGGACGGGGGACCCAGTACTTC. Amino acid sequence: CASSFEGRGTQYF.

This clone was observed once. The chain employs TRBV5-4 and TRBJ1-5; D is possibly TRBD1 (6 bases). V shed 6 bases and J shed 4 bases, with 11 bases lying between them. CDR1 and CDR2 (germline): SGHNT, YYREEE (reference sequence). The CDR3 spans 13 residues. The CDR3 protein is CASTTGPNQPQHF. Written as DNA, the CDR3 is TGTGCCAGCACCACAGGGCCGAATCAGCCCCAGCATTTT.

The CDR3: CASRGTGTGTYEQYF. The CDR3 DNA reads TGTGCCAGCAGGGGGACCGGGACAGGAACCTACGAGCAGTACTTC. The chain employs TRBV27 and TRBJ2-7, with 8 bases lining up with TRBD1. The V gene end was trimmed by 6 bases and the J gene end by 2 bases; junction bases not matched to a gene: 9. The CDR3 contains 15 residues. CDR1 MNHEY and CDR2 SMNVEV come from the germline V gene (reference sequence).

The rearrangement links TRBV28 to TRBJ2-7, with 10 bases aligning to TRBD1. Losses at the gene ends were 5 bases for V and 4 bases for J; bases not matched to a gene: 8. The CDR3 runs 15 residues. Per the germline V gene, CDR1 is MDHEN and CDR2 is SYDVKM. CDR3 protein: CASSPRGTGAYEQYF. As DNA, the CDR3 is TGTGCCAGCAGTCCAAGGGGGACAGGGGCTTACGAGCAGTACTTC.

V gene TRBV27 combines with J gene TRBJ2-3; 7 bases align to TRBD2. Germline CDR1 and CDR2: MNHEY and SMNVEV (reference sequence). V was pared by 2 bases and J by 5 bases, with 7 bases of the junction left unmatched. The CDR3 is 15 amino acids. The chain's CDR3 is CASSLGLAVGDTQYF. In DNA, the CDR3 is TGTGCCAGCAGTTTAGGGCTAGCGGTAGGAGATACGCAGTATTTT.

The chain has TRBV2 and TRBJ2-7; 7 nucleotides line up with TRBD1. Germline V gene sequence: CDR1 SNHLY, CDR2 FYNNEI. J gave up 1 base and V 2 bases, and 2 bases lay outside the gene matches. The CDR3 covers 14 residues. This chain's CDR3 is CASSENRGSYEQYF. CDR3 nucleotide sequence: TGTGCCAGCAGTGAAAACAGGGGATCCTACGAGCAGTACTTC. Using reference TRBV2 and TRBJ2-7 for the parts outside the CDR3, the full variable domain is EPEVTQTPSHQVTQMGQEVILRCVPISNHLYFYWYRQILGQKVEFLVSFYNNEISEKSEIFDDQFSVERPDGSNFTLKIRSTKLEDSAMYFCASSENRGSYEQYFGPGTRLTVT.

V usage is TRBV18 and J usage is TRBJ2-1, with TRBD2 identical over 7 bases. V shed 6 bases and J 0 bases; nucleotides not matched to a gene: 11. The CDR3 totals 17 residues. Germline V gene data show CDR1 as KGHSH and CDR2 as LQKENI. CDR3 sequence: CASSPAWRGSSYNEQFF. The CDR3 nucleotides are TGTGCCAGCTCCCCGGCCTGGCGGGGGAGCTCCTACAATGAGCAGTTCTTC.

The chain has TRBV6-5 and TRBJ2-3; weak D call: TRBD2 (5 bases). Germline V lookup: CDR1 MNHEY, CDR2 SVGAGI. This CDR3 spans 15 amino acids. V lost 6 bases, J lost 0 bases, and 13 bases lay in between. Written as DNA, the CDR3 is TGTGCCAGCAGACTTGGAGGAACTAGCACAGATACGCAGTATTTT. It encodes CASRLGGTSTDTQYF.

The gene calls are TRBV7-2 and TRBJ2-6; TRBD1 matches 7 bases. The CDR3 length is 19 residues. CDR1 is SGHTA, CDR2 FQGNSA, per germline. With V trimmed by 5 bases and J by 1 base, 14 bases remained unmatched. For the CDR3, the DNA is TGTGCCAGCAGCCTGAGACAGGGCAGGGCCACTTCTGGGGCCAACGTCCTGACTTTC. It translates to CASSLRQGRATSGANVLTF.

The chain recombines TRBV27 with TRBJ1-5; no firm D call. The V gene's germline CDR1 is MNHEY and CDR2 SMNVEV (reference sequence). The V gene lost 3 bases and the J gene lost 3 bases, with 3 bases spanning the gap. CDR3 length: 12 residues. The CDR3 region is CASSFYNQPQHF. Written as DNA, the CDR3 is TGTGCCAGCAGTTTTTACAATCAGCCCCAGCATTTT.

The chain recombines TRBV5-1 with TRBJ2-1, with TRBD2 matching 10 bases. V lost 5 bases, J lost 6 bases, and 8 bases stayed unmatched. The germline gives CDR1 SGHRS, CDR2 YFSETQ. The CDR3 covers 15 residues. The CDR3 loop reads CASSPSGGSVNEQFF. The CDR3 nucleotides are TGCGCCAGCAGTCCTAGCGGGGGCTCCGTCAATGAGCAGTTCTTC. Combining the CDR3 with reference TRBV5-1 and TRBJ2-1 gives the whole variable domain KAGVTQTPRYLIKTRGQQVTLSCSPISGHRSVSWYQQTPGQGLQFLFEYFSETQRNKGNFPGRFSGRQFSNSRSEMNVSTLELGDSALYLCASSPSGGSVNEQFFGPGTRLTVL.

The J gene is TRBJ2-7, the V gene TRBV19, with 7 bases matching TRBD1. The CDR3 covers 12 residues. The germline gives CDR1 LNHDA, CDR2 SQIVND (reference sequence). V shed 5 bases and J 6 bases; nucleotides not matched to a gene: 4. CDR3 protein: CASSFTGAEQYF. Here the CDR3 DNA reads TGTGCCAGTAGTTTTACAGGGGCCGAGCAGTACTTC.

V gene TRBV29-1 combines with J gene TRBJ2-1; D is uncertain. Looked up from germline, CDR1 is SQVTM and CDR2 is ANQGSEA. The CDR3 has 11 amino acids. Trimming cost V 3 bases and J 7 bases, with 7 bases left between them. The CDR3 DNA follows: TGCAGCGTTGAGAACGTTAATGAGCAGTTCTTC. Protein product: CSVENVNEQFF.

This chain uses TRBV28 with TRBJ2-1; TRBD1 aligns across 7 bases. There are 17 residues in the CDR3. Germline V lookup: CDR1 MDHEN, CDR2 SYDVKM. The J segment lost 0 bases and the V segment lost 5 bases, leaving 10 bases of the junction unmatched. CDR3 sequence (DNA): TGTGCCAGCAGTATCCCACAGGGGCCTAGCTCCTACAATGAGCAGTTCTTC. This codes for CASSIPQGPSSYNEQFF.

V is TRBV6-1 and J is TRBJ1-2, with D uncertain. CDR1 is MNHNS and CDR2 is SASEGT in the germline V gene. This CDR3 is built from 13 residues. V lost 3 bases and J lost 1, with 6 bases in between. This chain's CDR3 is CASSDNLNYGYTF. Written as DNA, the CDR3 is TGTGCCAGCAGTGACAACCTTAACTATGGCTACACCTTC.

CDR3 sequence reads: CASSLTGTGVDEQYF. The CDR3 DNA sequence: TGTGCCAGCAGCTTAACCGGGACAGGGGTTGACGAGCAGTACTTC. The genes are TRBV7-3 and TRBJ2-7; 10 nucleotides match TRBD1. J lost 5 bases, V lost 0 bases, and 4 bases had no gene match. Germline V gene data show CDR1 as SGHTA and CDR2 as FQGTGA. This CDR3 region has 15 residues. The full variable domain, completed using reference TRBV7-3 and TRBJ2-7, is GAGVSQTPSNKVTEKGKYVELRCDPISGHTALYWYRQSLGQGPEFLIYFQGTGAADDSGLPNDRFFAVRPEGSVSTLKIQRTERGDSAVYLCASSLTGTGVDEQYFGPGTRLTVT.

The CDR3 bases are TGTGCCAGCAGTCGAACAGGGACATCAGGATACAATGAGCAGTTCTTC. Translating gives CASSRTGTSGYNEQFF. The chain carries TRBV27 and TRBJ2-1, with D possibly TRBD1 on 6 matching bases. V gave up 5 bases and J gave up 4 bases, with 18 bases separating them. Germline assignment: CDR1 MNHEY and CDR2 SMNVEV (reference sequence). The CDR3 consists of 16 residues.

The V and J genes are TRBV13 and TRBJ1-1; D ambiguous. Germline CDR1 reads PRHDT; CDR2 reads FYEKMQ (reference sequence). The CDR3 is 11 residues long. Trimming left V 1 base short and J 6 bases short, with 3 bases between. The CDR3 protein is CASSLASEAFF. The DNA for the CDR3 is TGTGCCAGCAGCTTAGCCTCTGAAGCTTTCTTT.

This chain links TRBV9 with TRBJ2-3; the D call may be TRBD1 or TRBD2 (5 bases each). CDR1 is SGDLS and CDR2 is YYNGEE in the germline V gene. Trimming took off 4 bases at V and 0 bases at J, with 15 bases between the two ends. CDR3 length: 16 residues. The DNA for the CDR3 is TGTGCCAGCAGCCCCCAGAGGGGCCCTAGCACAGATACGCAGTATTTT. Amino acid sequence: CASSPQRGPSTDTQYF.

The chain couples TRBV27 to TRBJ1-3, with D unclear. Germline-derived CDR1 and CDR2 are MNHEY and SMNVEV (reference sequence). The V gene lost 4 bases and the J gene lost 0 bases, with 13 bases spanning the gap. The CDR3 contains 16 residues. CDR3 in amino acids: CASSSLGKSSGNTIYF. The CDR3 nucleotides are TGTGCCAGCAGTTCTTTAGGGAAGAGCTCTGGAAACACCATATATTTT.

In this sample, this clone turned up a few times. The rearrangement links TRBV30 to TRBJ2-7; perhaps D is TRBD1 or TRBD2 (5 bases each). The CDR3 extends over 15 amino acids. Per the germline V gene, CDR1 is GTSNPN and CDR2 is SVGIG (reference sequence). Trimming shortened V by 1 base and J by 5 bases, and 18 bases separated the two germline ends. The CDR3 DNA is TGTGCCTGGAGTGCCCACCTGGGGTGGGGGAACGAGCAGTACTTC. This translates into CAWSAHLGWGNEQYF.

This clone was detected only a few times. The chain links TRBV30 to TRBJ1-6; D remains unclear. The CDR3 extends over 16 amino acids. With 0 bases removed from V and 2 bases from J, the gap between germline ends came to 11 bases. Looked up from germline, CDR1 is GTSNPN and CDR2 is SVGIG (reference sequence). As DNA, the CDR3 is TGTGCCTGGAGTGTACTTGAGGGCCCCTATAATTCACCCCTCCACTTT. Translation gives CAWSVLEGPYNSPLHF.

The CDR3 region has the DNA TGTGCCAGCAGCGATCTGGGACTAGCGGGGGATTGGGAGACCCAGTACTTC. It codes for CASSDLGLAGDWETQYF. This rearrangement joins TRBV2 to TRBJ2-5, with 14 bases fitting TRBD2. This CDR3 contains 17 residues. Germline V gene lookup returns CDR1 SNHLY and CDR2 FYNNEI. V was clipped by 6 bases and J by 5 bases; unmatched bases: 11.

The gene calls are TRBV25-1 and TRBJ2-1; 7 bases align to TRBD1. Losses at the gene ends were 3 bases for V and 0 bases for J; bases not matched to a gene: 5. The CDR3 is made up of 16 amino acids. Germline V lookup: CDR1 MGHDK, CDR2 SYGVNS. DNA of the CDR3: TGTGCCAGCAGTGAGCATGCAGGGGGCTCCTACAATGAGCAGTTCTTC. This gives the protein CASSEHAGGSYNEQFF.

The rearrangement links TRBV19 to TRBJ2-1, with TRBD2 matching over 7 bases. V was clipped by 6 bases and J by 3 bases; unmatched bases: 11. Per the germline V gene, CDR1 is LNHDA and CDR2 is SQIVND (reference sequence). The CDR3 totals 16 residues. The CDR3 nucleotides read TGTGCCAGTAGGGGGATGGGGCGGGACTACTACAATGAGCAGTTCTTC. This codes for CASRGMGRDYYNEQFF.